Shown below are 19 T cell receptor beta chains from a single sample sequenced in a study of shared clonotypes between healthy human individuals (dated by TCRdb to the early 2020s). Libraries were made using the immunoSEQ multiplex PCR assay. TCRdb stores this immuneACCESS table with in-frame sequences only. Part of the clones is absent; in the studies checked, under half of the shortfall reflects unresolved V genes, and no reason is known for the rest. This sample comprises 700,000 or so clones, 55% to 75% of them detected only once. The leading ten clones occupy about 1.8% of the sample. The sample was memory CD4+ T cells sorted from blood. The cell subset or site label, as the study defines it: CD45RA-negative fraction. The receptors originated from a woman in her thirties in good health.

The V gene is TRBV6-4, the J gene TRBJ2-1; 11 bases agree with TRBD2. The junction had 3 bases not matched to a gene; V was cut back by 2 bases and J by 6 bases. Germline loops: CDR1 MRHNA, CDR2 SNTAGT. The CDR3 length is 15 residues. CDR3 residues: CASSDIAGGPNEQFF. DNA for the CDR3: TGTGCCAGCAGTGACATAGCGGGAGGGCCCAATGAGCAGTTCTTC.

The chain is built from TRBV18 and TRBJ2-5; the D gene is possibly TRBD1 (5 bases). The J call could be wrong; TRBJ2-7 is a better fit for the DNA end. The CDR3 covers 16 residues. Germline V gene sequence: CDR1 KGHSH, CDR2 LQKENI. CDR3 nucleotides: TGTGCCAGCTCATCCCTCTCAGGGCAAAGGGCCTACGAGCAGTACTTC. The encoded protein is CASSSLSGQRAYEQYF.

This chain connects TRBV7-3 to TRBJ2-3; TRBD2 agrees at 10 bases. Per germline, CDR1 SGHTA and CDR2 FQGTGA. J gave up 5 bases and V 4 bases, and 6 bases lay outside the gene matches. The CDR3 has 15 amino acids. CDR3 sequence: CASSSNLAGVDTQYF. CDR3 sequence (DNA): TGTGCCAGCAGCTCGAACCTAGCGGGAGTAGATACGCAGTATTTT. The whole variable domain, remainder taken from reference TRBV7-3 and TRBJ2-3, is GAGVSQTPSNKVTEKGKYVELRCDPISGHTALYWYRQSLGQGPEFLIYFQGTGAADDSGLPNDRFFAVRPEGSVSTLKIQRTERGDSAVYLCASSSNLAGVDTQYFGPGTRLTVL.

The genes are TRBV7-9 and TRBJ1-1, with D hard to call. This CDR3 contains 13 residues. Germline loops: CDR1 SEHNR, CDR2 FQNEAQ (reference sequence). The V and J ends lost 5 bases and 4 bases respectively, with 11 bases between them. The CDR3 DNA is TGTGCCAGCAGCCCCGGTAGGTTCACTGAAGCTTTCTTT. Its translation is CASSPGRFTEAFF.

CDR3 amino acids: CASSEVEIAEAPNEQFF. The DNA for the CDR3 is TGTGCCAGCAGTGAAGTCGAGATAGCGGAGGCCCCCAATGAGCAGTTCTTC. This chain joins TRBV2 and TRBJ2-1; a possible D gene is TRBD2 (6 bases). CDR3 length: 17 amino acids. Germline V CDR1 and CDR2: SNHLY, FYNNEI. Trimming pared 1 base from V and 6 bases from J, leaving 19 bases between.

The gene calls are TRBV7-7 and TRBJ2-1, with TRBD2 matching over 12 bases. Germline assignment: CDR1 SSHAT and CDR2 FNYEAQ (reference sequence). This CDR3 has 16 residues. The V segment lost 5 bases and the J segment 0 bases; nucleotides outside the gene matches: 2. The CDR3: CASSETSGSSYNEQFF. CDR3 coding DNA: TGTGCCAGCAGCGAGACTAGCGGGAGCTCCTACAATGAGCAGTTCTTC. The full variable domain, completed using reference TRBV7-7 and TRBJ2-1, is GAGVSQSPRYKVTKRGQDVTLRCDPISSHATLYWYQQALGQGPEFLTYFNYEAQPDKSGLPSDRFSAERPEGSISTLTIQRTEQRDSAMYRCASSETSGSSYNEQFFGPGTRLTVL.

This clone was observed once. V and J are TRBV5-1 and TRBJ2-4, with D maybe TRBD2 (6 bases). V was clipped by 0 bases and J by 9 bases, with 19 bases between them. CDR1 is SGHRS and CDR2 is YFSETQ in the germline V gene. The CDR3 contains 16 residues. The CDR3 sequence is CASSLEGTWGQSIQYF. In DNA, the CDR3 is TGCGCCAGCAGCTTGGAGGGGACTTGGGGTCAAAGCATTCAGTACTTC.

This clone occurred a few times. This chain uses TRBV6-5 with TRBJ2-7; 10 bases are a match to TRBD2. J was trimmed by 3 bases and V by 5 bases; bases with no gene match: 4. Germline CDR1 reads MNHEY; CDR2 reads SVGAGI. The CDR3 consists of 14 residues. CDR3 region: CASSPGLAFYEQYF. The CDR3 DNA reads TGTGCCAGCAGTCCGGGACTAGCGTTCTACGAGCAGTACTTC.

In this sample, this clone turned up many times. Within the sample, other DNA sequences also encode this same CDR3. The V call is TRBV7-9, the J call TRBJ2-2, with a possible D match to TRBD2 (5 bases). V was trimmed by 2 bases and J by 2 bases, leaving 9 bases between them. The V gene's germline CDR1 is SEHNR and CDR2 FQNEAQ (reference sequence). CDR3 length equals 15 residues. The CDR3 loop is CASSLWLANTGELFF. For the CDR3, the DNA is TGTGCCAGCAGCTTATGGCTAGCTAACACCGGGGAGCTGTTTTTT.

The sample holds one count of this clone. The CDR3 region is CATSRGVAGVSRAYEQYF. The CDR3 nucleotides are TGTGCCACCAGCAGAGGAGTAGCGGGAGTAAGTCGGGCCTACGAGCAGTACTTC. The chain employs TRBV15 and TRBJ2-7; 9 bases agree with TRBD2. Per germline, CDR1 LNHNV and CDR2 YYDKDF (reference sequence). CDR3 size: 18 residues. The J segment lost 2 bases and the V segment lost 1 base, leaving 12 bases of the junction unmatched.

This clone was counted between two and nine times. The chain links TRBV7-9 to TRBJ2-3; 8 positions agree with TRBD1. V shed 11 bases, J shed 0 bases, and the junction held 4 bases outside the gene matches. The CDR3 runs 13 residues. Germline lookup yields CDR1 SEHNR and CDR2 FQNEAQ (reference sequence). CDR3 coding DNA: TGTGCCGGAAACAGGGGGAGCACAGATACGCAGTATTTT. Residues: CAGNRGSTDTQYF.

This chain connects TRBV19 to TRBJ2-7; TRBD1 aligns across 9 bases. The ends lost 4 bases at V and 4 bases at J; junction bases unmatched: 2. CDR3 length: 13 amino acids. Germline V gene lookup returns CDR1 LNHDA and CDR2 SQIVND (reference sequence). CDR3 in amino acids: CASSKTGGYEQYF. CDR3 nucleotide sequence: TGTGCCAGTAGTAAGACAGGGGGATACGAGCAGTACTTC.

This clone has just a few counts. This chain uses TRBV4-1 with TRBJ2-2; D is possibly TRBD1 (6 bases). Germline CDR1 is MGHRA and CDR2 is YSYEKL. The length of the CDR3 is 13 residues. Between the trimmed V and J ends, which lost 1 base and 9 bases, there was a span of 9 bases. The CDR3 sequence: CASSQGRGRELFF. The CDR3 region has the DNA TGCGCCAGCAGCCAAGGAAGGGGGAGGGAGCTGTTTTTT.

This clone has a handful of counts. J is TRBJ1-1 and V is TRBV5-1; D ambiguous. CDR1 is SGHRS and CDR2 is YFSETQ in the germline V gene. V lost 4 bases, J lost 0 bases, and 10 bases lay in between. The CDR3 runs 14 residues. For the CDR3, the DNA is TGCGCCAGCAGCCTGGGAGTGGTGAACACTGAAGCTTTCTTT. It codes for CASSLGVVNTEAFF. Drawing the rest from reference TRBV5-1 and TRBJ1-1, the complete variable domain is KAGVTQTPRYLIKTRGQQVTLSCSPISGHRSVSWYQQTPGQGLQFLFEYFSETQRNKGNFPGRFSGRQFSNSRSEMNVSTLELGDSALYLCASSLGVVNTEAFFGQGTRLTVV.

The chain has TRBV2 and TRBJ2-2; TRBD2 agrees at 7 bases. CDR3 size: 14 residues. CDR1 SNHLY and CDR2 FYNNEI come from the germline V gene. J was trimmed by 0 bases and V by 8 bases; bases with no gene match: 3. The CDR3 sequence is CASRSGTNTGELFF. The CDR3, as DNA: TGTGCCAGCCGGAGCGGGACGAACACCGGGGAGCTGTTTTTT.

This clone was picked up one time. V usage is TRBV2 and J usage is TRBJ2-5; tentatively, D is TRBD1 (5 bases). CDR3 length equals 13 residues. CDR1 is SNHLY and CDR2 is FYNNEI in the germline V gene. V lost 3 bases and J lost 5, with 10 bases in between. This CDR3 is CASSEQGTETQYF. DNA for the CDR3: TGTGCCAGCAGTGAGCAGGGAACGGAGACCCAGTACTTC.

This clone has a count of ten or more. J is TRBJ1-1 and V is TRBV28; no definite D call. Trimming removed 6 bases at V and 1 base at J, with 15 bases between. The CDR3 contains 15 residues. Germline V CDR1 and CDR2: MDHEN, SYDVKM. This CDR3 is CASSPRLTPNTEAFF. The CDR3 region has the DNA TGTGCCAGCAGCCCTCGACTTACACCGAACACTGAAGCTTTCTTT.

The chain employs TRBV19 and TRBJ1-2; D gene ambiguous. The CDR3 is 12 residues long. CDR1 LNHDA and CDR2 SQIVND come from the germline V gene (reference sequence). V lost 8 bases to trimming and J lost 2 bases, with 9 bases between them. CDR3 sequence: CASVVGNYGYTF. The CDR3 coding sequence is TGTGCCAGTGTTGTGGGGAACTATGGCTACACCTTC.

This clone has a handful of counts. The J gene is TRBJ2-3, the V gene TRBV6-4, with TRBD2 matching over 12 bases. Germline trimming cut 4 bases from V and 4 bases from J; bases unmatched to any gene: 3. Germline lookup yields CDR1 MRHNA and CDR2 SNTAGT. The CDR3 is made up of 15 amino acids. The CDR3 nucleotides read TGTGCCAGCAGTGCGACTAGCGGGAGTGCAGATACGCAGTATTTT. This translates into CASSATSGSADTQYF.